The present T cell receptor beta chain was sequenced within a study of blood T cell repertoires in COVID-19. Background on the study: The United States, Italy and Spain supplied acute and convalescent COVID-19 samples. PBMCs, B-cell-depleted T cells, or T cells provided the cDNA or gDNA that made up the material.

Authors' data handling: Amplification with reference gene primers provided the estimates of nucleated cell counts. This table comes from immunoSEQ multiplex PCR, and its TCRdb copy is limited to in-frame clones, with some not included. The V and J calls and clone size come from that table; D and trimming were worked out from the DNA. This table holds roughly 88,000 clones, about nine tenths found once. The germline gives CDR1 SGHTA, CDR2 FQGTGA. Trimming pared 2 bases from V and 2 bases from J, leaving 8 bases between. The CDR3 is 14 residues long. The sequence came from a woman in her 50s in a cohort sampled during active COVID-19. The chain is built from TRBV7-3 and TRBJ2-3; D might be TRBD2 (5 bases). The sample comprised peripheral blood. Here the CDR3 reads CASSLEGATDTQYF. The CDR3 nucleotides read TGTGCCAGCAGCTTAGAGGGAGCCACAGATACGCAGTATTTT.